One and the same sample provided the 27 T cell receptor beta chains below, sequenced in a study of blood T cell repertoires in COVID-19. Some clones are missing from TCRdb's copy, which holds only in-frame ones; the method was immunoSEQ multiplex PCR. The sample carries nearly 90,000 clones, roughly 88% recorded once. The sample taken for sequencing was peripheral blood. Receptor source: an elderly man with acute or convalescent COVID-19.

This chain joins TRBV28 and TRBJ2-7; D is possibly TRBD2 (5 bases). Germline CDR1 MDHEN, CDR2 SYDVKM. CDR3 length: 14 residues. The V and J ends lost 3 bases and 2 bases respectively, with 11 bases between them. The CDR3 here is CASSLSLATYEQYF. The CDR3 DNA reads TGTGCCAGCAGTTTGTCGCTAGCCACCTACGAGCAGTACTTC.

This rearrangement joins TRBV5-1 to TRBJ2-3, with 12 bases identical to TRBD2. The junction had 8 bases not matched to a gene; V was cut back by 0 bases and J by 6 bases. Germline V gene lookup returns CDR1 SGHRS and CDR2 YFSETQ. This CDR3 comprises 17 residues. CDR3 residues: CASSLALAGGPGDTQYF. DNA for the CDR3: TGCGCCAGCAGCTTGGCCCTAGCGGGAGGGCCAGGGGATACGCAGTATTTT.

V usage is TRBV9 and J usage is TRBJ2-1; 14 positions match TRBD2. After removal of 2 bases from V and 8 bases from J, the junction contained 6 bases not matched to a gene. Germline V gene sequence: CDR1 SGDLS, CDR2 YYNGEE. This CDR3 is built from 16 residues. The CDR3 region is CASSVPGTSGRDEQFF. The CDR3 DNA is TGTGCCAGCAGCGTCCCCGGGACTAGCGGGAGAGATGAGCAGTTCTTC.

In its sample, this clone was seen once. The V call is TRBV20-1, the J call TRBJ2-6; 7 bases are shared with TRBD1. Germline CDR1 DFQATT, CDR2 SNEGSKA (reference sequence). The CDR3 consists of 17 residues. Trimming at V came to 3 bases and at J to 0 bases, leaving 8 bases not matched to a gene. CDR3 nucleotide sequence: TGCAGTGCTAGTTTTGGGACAGTTCACTCTGGGGCCAACGTCCTGACTTTC. Translated: CSASFGTVHSGANVLTF.

This clone was seen a few times. The rearrangement uses TRBV12-3 or TRBV12-4 and TRBJ1-2; no firm D call. This CDR3 comprises 11 residues. V lost 10 bases and J lost 4, with 10 bases in between. The DNA for the CDR3 is TGTGCCACCCTGCGCGTCTATGGCTACACCTTC. Amino acids: CATLRVYGYTF.

This chain joins TRBV29-1 and TRBJ2-3, with 7 bases aligning to TRBD2. Germline CDR1 is SQVTM and CDR2 is ANQGSEA. The V segment lost 6 bases and the J segment 6 bases; nucleotides outside the gene matches: 6. The CDR3 has 12 amino acids. As DNA, the CDR3 is TGCAGCGTCCGGGAGGCCGGGGATACGCAGTATTTT. As protein: CSVREAGDTQYF.

The rearrangement joins TRBV28 to TRBJ1-6; 7 nucleotides agree with TRBD1. The V gene end was trimmed by 9 bases and the J gene end by 5 bases; junction bases not matched to a gene: 7. From germline, CDR1 is MDHEN and CDR2 SYDVKM. The CDR3 has 14 amino acids. The CDR3 bases are TGTGCCAGTAACCCGGGGACAGATAATTCACCCCTCCACTTT. It codes for CASNPGTDNSPLHF.

The chain uses TRBV5-4 and TRBJ2-7; D possibly corresponds to TRBD2 (6 bases). Germline V gives CDR1 SGHNT, CDR2 YYREEE (reference sequence). CDR3 length: 13 amino acids. The germline V and J ends were trimmed by 0 bases and 7 bases, with 11 bases remaining between them. In DNA form, the CDR3 reads TGTGCCAGCAGCTTGGAAGTGGGGGGTGAGCAGTACTTC. Its protein is CASSLEVGGEQYF.

The chain uses TRBV6-5 and TRBJ1-2; 8 nucleotides line up with TRBD1. V lost 2 bases to trimming and J lost 0 bases; unmatched junction nucleotides: 2. The V gene's germline CDR1 is MNHEY and CDR2 SVGAGI. There are 15 residues in the CDR3. The CDR3 nucleotides read TGTGCCAGCAGTTACCCGACAGGGGCTAACTATGGCTACACCTTC. Protein product: CASSYPTGANYGYTF.

The chain recombines TRBV27 with TRBJ1-1, with D uncertain. Looked up from germline, CDR1 is MNHEY and CDR2 is SMNVEV (reference sequence). This CDR3 has 12 residues. V was shortened by 8 bases and J by 5 bases, with 12 bases between the two germline ends. This CDR3 reads CASGRVGTEAFF. CDR3 sequence (DNA): TGTGCCAGCGGGCGGGTCGGAACTGAAGCTTTCTTT.

The chain recombines TRBV7-2 with TRBJ2-5; 10 bases are a match to TRBD2. Trimming removed 5 bases from V and 1 base from J; junction bases left unmatched: 7. Germline V gene sequence: CDR1 SGHTA, CDR2 FQGNSA. The length of the CDR3 is 16 residues. The CDR3 sequence: CASSPGPSGGQETQYF. CDR3 nucleotides: TGTGCCAGCAGCCCCGGTCCTAGCGGGGGCCAAGAGACCCAGTACTTC.

The rearrangement uses TRBV10-3 and TRBJ1-1; D is uncertain. V was trimmed by 4 bases and J by 5 bases, leaving 5 bases between them. The CDR3 spans 11 residues. Germline V gene sequence: CDR1 ENHRY, CDR2 SYGVKD. The CDR3, as DNA: TGTGCCATCAGTGGAGGGACTGAAGCTTTCTTT. Its protein is CAISGGTEAFF.

The rearrangement joins TRBV7-9 to TRBJ1-6, with 8 nucleotides matching TRBD1. This CDR3 is 15 amino acids long. The V segment lost 5 bases and the J segment 12 bases; nucleotides outside the gene matches: 12. Looked up from germline, CDR1 is SEHNR and CDR2 is FQNEAQ (reference sequence). The CDR3 nucleotides read TGTGCCAGCAGCCCAACGACAGGGGAAGTTGAACCCCTCCACTTT. It is translated as CASSPTTGEVEPLHF.

This clone has only one observation. This rearrangement joins TRBV4-1 to TRBJ2-3, with 8 positions matching TRBD1. This CDR3 has 15 amino acids. J gave up 3 bases and V 5 bases, and 7 bases lay outside the gene matches. Germline values: CDR1 MGHRA, CDR2 YSYEKL. The CDR3 loop is CASSLLGQGTDTQYF. Here the CDR3 DNA reads TGCGCCAGCAGCTTACTCGGACAGGGTACAGATACGCAGTATTTT.

The chain employs TRBV7-2 and TRBJ1-5; possible D gene TRBD1, 5 bases. With 3 bases removed from V and 5 bases from J, the gap between germline ends came to 11 bases. CDR3 size: 14 residues. Germline assignment: CDR1 SGHTA and CDR2 FQGNSA. CDR3 sequence: CASSFAGPYQPQHF. In DNA form, the CDR3 reads TGTGCCAGCAGCTTTGCGGGGCCCTATCAGCCCCAGCATTTT.

The chain combines TRBV7-2 with TRBJ1-2; 8 bases line up with TRBD1. Germline CDR1 and CDR2: SGHTA and FQGNSA. J lost 6 bases, V lost 2 bases, and 8 bases had no gene match. The CDR3 runs 15 residues. The CDR3: CASSLRTGSKDGYTF. In DNA form, the CDR3 reads TGTGCCAGCAGCTTAAGGACAGGGAGTAAAGATGGCTACACCTTC.

This clone was seen just once. The V gene is TRBV5-1, the J gene TRBJ2-1; perhaps TRBD2 as D (5 bases). The germline CDR1 and CDR2 sequences are SGHRS and YFSETQ. The CDR3 is 14 amino acids. V lost 1 base, J lost 3 bases, and 8 bases lay in between. In nucleotides, the CDR3 is TGCGCCAGCAGCTTGAGCGGAAACTACAATGAGCAGTTCTTC. Amino acids: CASSLSGNYNEQFF.

A word on this clone: Other nucleotide sequences from this sample produce the same CDR3. V and J are TRBV7-3 and TRBJ2-3; 10 positions agree with TRBD2. Germline CDR1 reads SGHTA; CDR2 reads FQGTGA. J was trimmed by 6 bases and V by 1 base; bases with no gene match: 19. This CDR3 is 20 amino acids long. Here the CDR3 reads CASSLNPASGRGVGTDTQYF. CDR3 coding DNA: TGTGCCAGCAGCTTAAACCCAGCTAGCGGGAGAGGAGTTGGTACGGATACGCAGTATTTT.

This clone has only one observation. The rearrangement links TRBV7-2 to TRBJ1-1; D not certain. V lost 7 bases to trimming and J lost 0 bases, with 12 bases between them. In germline, CDR1 is SGHTA, CDR2 FQGNSA. The CDR3 contains 14 residues. The CDR3 here is CASIETRLNTEAFF. For the CDR3, the DNA is TGTGCCAGCATCGAAACACGATTGAACACTGAAGCTTTCTTT.

The chain combines TRBV6-5 with TRBJ2-7; 8 nucleotides agree with TRBD1. The trim removed 11 bases at V and 7 bases at J, leaving 10 bases unmatched. CDR1 is MNHEY and CDR2 is SVGAGI in the germline V gene. The CDR3 extends over 12 amino acids. Here the CDR3 DNA reads TGTGCCCACGACAGGGGAGTGGGGGAGCAGTACTTC. Amino acid sequence: CAHDRGVGEQYF.

V is TRBV2 and J is TRBJ2-1, with D tentatively TRBD2 (5 bases). This CDR3 comprises 14 residues. V shed 2 bases and J shed 5 bases, with 10 bases lying between them. Germline V lookup: CDR1 SNHLY, CDR2 FYNNEI. CDR3 DNA sequence: TGTGCCAGCAGTGAACCTCGGGGTGACAATGAGCAGTTCTTC. Translated: CASSEPRGDNEQFF. The full variable domain, with the rest looked up from reference TRBV2 and TRBJ2-1, is EPEVTQTPSHQVTQMGQEVILRCVPISNHLYFYWYRQILGQKVEFLVSFYNNEISEKSEIFDDQFSVERPDGSNFTLKIRSTKLEDSAMYFCASSEPRGDNEQFFGPGTRLTVL.

The V gene is TRBV27, the J gene TRBJ2-3; 10 bases are shared with TRBD1. Germline CDR1 reads MNHEY; CDR2 reads SMNVEV (reference sequence). The V gene end was trimmed by 3 bases and the J gene end by 3 bases; junction bases not matched to a gene: 3. CDR3 length equals 15 residues. This CDR3 reads CASSFWTGGTDTQYF. In DNA form, the CDR3 reads TGTGCCAGCAGTTTTTGGACAGGGGGGACAGATACGCAGTATTTT.

This clone was recorded a few times. The chain recombines TRBV9 with TRBJ1-1, with D possibly being TRBD1 (6 bases). The V end lost 0 bases, the J end lost 6 bases, and 15 bases lay between the germline ends. CDR3 size: 15 residues. Germline V gives CDR1 SGDLS, CDR2 YYNGEE. For the CDR3, the DNA is TGTGCCAGCAGCGTAGATTCAGGGGTGGTGTCTGAAGCTTTCTTT. Amino acids: CASSVDSGVVSEAFF.

This chain connects TRBV18 to TRBJ2-5; D is unclear. Trimming pared 6 bases from V and 0 bases from J, leaving 5 bases between. The CDR3 runs 12 residues. CDR1 and CDR2 (germline): KGHSH, LQKENI. CDR3 protein: CASSPYQETQYF. The DNA for the CDR3 is TGTGCCAGCTCCCCGTACCAAGAGACCCAGTACTTC.

The J gene is TRBJ2-7, the V gene TRBV6-5; 7 nucleotides align to TRBD1. Per the germline V gene, CDR1 is MNHEY and CDR2 is SVGAGI. J lost 7 bases, V lost 0 bases, and 9 bases had no gene match. This CDR3 contains 15 residues. The CDR3 DNA is TGTGCCAGCAGTTACTCCGGGACAGTAGGAAGGGAGCAGTACTTC. Its translation is CASSYSGTVGREQYF.

The chain carries TRBV9 and TRBJ2-7, with D tentatively TRBD2 (5 bases). This CDR3 is built from 14 residues. Trimming stripped 4 bases from V and 7 bases from J, with 18 bases between. Germline values: CDR1 SGDLS, CDR2 YYNGEE. CDR3 coding DNA: TGTGCCAGCAGCACTCCCGACGGGGTGGGGGAGCAGTACTTC. This encodes CASSTPDGVGEQYF.

The V and J genes are TRBV5-4 and TRBJ2-3; TRBD2 aligns across 7 bases. V dropped 0 bases and J dropped 2; count of bases not matched to a gene: 3. The CDR3 contains 15 residues. Germline CDR1 reads SGHNT; CDR2 reads YYREEE (reference sequence). The CDR3 spells CASSLDGRDTDTQYF. The CDR3 DNA sequence: TGTGCCAGCAGCTTGGATGGGAGGGACACAGATACGCAGTATTTT.